This T cell receptor (beta chain) was obtained from a study of T cells in women clearing cervical HPV infection. About this clone: Antigen: not known. The read stops 3 residues short of the end of the CDR3; the missing end is completed from the germline J gene.

General observations from the study: Effector/memory and HPV-specific T cells were not isolated, and association timing is unknown.

The CDR3 is 13 residues long. CDR1 is SEHNR and CDR2 is FQNEAQ in the germline V gene (reference sequence). V gave up 5 bases and J gave up 3 bases, with 10 bases separating them. The protocol was immunoSEQ multiplex PCR, while the TCRdb copy is restricted to in-frame clones and leaves out a portion. This table holds about 23,000 clones. The sequence was collected from a woman aged 18 to 75 with a cervical HPV16 infection that either progressed to CIN3+ or cleared (not recorded which). Sequenced material: blood buffy coat. This chain uses TRBV7-9 with TRBJ1-1; D gene uncertain. The CDR3 spells CASSLAGDTEAFF. The covered CDR3 bases are TGTGCCAGCAGCCTTGCGGGAGACACTGAA.